This T cell receptor (beta chain) stems from a study of CD8+CD57+ T cells in acquired aplastic anemia. The overall study: Sorted CD4+ and CD8+ cells yielded 3 to 3.5 ug of DNA on average. About 11 million reads, on average, were obtained for CD4+ cells from healthy donors.

Germline values: CDR1 SGHRS, CDR2 YFSETQ. The V gene lost 3 bases and the J gene lost 5 bases, with 16 bases spanning the gap. CDR3 length: 15 residues. Genomic DNA, serving as template, underwent TCR beta VDJ and CDR3 profiling. MiXCR, run by TCRdb on the reads, gives a single entry per CDR3 protein. The repertoire holds about 400,000 distinct CDR3 sequences, with 60% to 80% as singletons. About this clonotype: Its antigen is still unknown.

Whole-study findings and limits: Between the patient and control groups, CD8+ Simpson's diversity did not differ significantly. Between patients and controls, some 31 CD8+ CDR3 sequences were found in common.

The receptor comes from a human donor in good health, serving as a control. Sequencing was carried out using sorted CD4+, CD8+, or CD8+CD57+ T cells (not recorded which) from PBMCs. The V gene is TRBV5-1, the J gene TRBJ2-3; the D gene is possibly TRBD2 (5 bases). CDR3 in amino acids: CASSSRTGCGDTQYF. DNA of the CDR3: TGCGCCAGCAGCTCCCGGACGGGGTGCGGAGATACGCAGTATTTT.